The present T cell receptor beta chain was sequenced within a study of blood T cell repertoires in COVID-19. About the study: Both acute and convalescent COVID-19 samples were obtained from the United States, Italy and Spain. Sources were T cells, B-cell-depleted T cells, or PBMCs; the material itself was cDNA or gDNA.

Authors' methods: Reference gene primers were amplified, and this amplification served to estimate nucleated cell counts. TCRdb's table, derived via immunoSEQ multiplex PCR, lists solely in-frame clones and lacks some. Clonal size and the V and J genes are those of that table, whereas D and trimming came from the DNA. The data hold approximately 210,000 clones, with around four fifths observed a single time. The V gene's germline CDR1 is ENHRY and CDR2 SYGVKD. The CDR3 covers 13 residues. As to this clone: Sequence at one end of the junction differs from germline and may be a read error.

The receptor comes from a middle-aged man with active or convalescent COVID-19. V is TRBV10-3 and J is TRBJ2-1; possibly TRBD1 for D (5 bases). The material sequenced was peripheral blood. The CDR3 region has the DNA TGTGCCATCAGTCAGTCCGCGCAGGACATACAGTTCTTC. This codes for CAISQSAQDIQFF.